Sequencing of this TCR beta chain was carried out in a study of blood T cell repertoires in COVID-19. Study in general: Specimens from acute and convalescent COVID-19 originated in the United States, Italy and Spain.

Participants came from around 25 US areas, aged about 18 to 89 years. This CDR3 spans 15 amino acids. After removal of 5 bases from V and 3 bases from J, the junction contained 5 bases not matched to a gene. Per germline, CDR1 MNHEY and CDR2 SVGAGI. Profiled with immunoSEQ multiplex PCR; TCRdb holds only in-frame clones, not every one. The sample has about 300,000 clones, roughly 85% seen once. Details on this clone: Other DNA sequences within the sample encode an identical CDR3.

The sequenced sample was PBMCs or T cells enriched from blood (not recorded which). The receptor's source is a woman in her twenties or thirties who had recovered from COVID-19. The V gene is TRBV6-5, the J gene TRBJ2-1; TRBD1 aligns across 9 bases. The CDR3 DNA reads TGTGCCAGCAGTCCAGGGACAGGGATCTACAATGAGCAGTTCTTC. As protein: CASSPGTGIYNEQFF.